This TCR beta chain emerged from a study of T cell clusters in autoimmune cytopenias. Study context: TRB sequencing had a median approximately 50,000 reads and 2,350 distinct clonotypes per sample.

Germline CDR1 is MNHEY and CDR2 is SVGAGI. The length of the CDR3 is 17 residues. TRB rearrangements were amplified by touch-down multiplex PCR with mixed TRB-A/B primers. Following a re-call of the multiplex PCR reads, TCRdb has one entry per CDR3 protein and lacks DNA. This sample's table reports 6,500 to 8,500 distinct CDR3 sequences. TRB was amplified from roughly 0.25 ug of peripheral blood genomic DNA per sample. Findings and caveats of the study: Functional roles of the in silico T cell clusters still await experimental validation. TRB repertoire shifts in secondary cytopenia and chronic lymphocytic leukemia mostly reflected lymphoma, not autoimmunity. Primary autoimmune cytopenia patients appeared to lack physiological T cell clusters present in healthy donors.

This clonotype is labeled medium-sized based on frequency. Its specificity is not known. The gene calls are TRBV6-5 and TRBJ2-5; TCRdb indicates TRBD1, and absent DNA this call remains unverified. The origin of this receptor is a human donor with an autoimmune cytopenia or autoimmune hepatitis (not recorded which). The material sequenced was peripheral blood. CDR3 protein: CASRSTGTAVGRETQYF.